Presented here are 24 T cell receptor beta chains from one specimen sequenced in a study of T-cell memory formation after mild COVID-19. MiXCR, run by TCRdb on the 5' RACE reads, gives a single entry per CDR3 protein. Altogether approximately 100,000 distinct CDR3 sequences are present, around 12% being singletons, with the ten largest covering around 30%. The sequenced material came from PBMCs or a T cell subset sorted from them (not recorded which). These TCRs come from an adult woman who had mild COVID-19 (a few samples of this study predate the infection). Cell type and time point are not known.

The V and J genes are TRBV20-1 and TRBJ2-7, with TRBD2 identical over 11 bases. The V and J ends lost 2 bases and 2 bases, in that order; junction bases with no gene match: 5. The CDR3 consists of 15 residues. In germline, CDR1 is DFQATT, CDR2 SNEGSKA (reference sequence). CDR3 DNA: TGCAGTGCTAGACCCTATAGCGGGAGGGCCTACGAGCAGTACTTC. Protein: CSARPYSGRAYEQYF.

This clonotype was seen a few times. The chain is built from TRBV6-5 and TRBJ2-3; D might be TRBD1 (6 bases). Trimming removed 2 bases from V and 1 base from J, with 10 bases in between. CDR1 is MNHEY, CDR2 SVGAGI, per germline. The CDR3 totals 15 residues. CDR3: CASSYKGVGTDTQYF. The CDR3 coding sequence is TGTGCCAGCAGTTACAAGGGGGTGGGCACAGATACGCAGTATTTT.

The CDR3 DNA reads as TGCAGTGCTAAGTCCCGAGTCCCGAGCGGGCCTCCCTACAATGAGCAGTTCTTC. Protein: CSAKSRVPSGPPYNEQFF. This rearrangement joins TRBV20-1 to TRBJ2-1; the D gene is possibly TRBD2 (6 bases). The V end was cut by 4 bases, the J end by 2 bases, with 24 bases between. CDR3 length: 18 amino acids. From germline, CDR1 is DFQATT and CDR2 SNEGSKA (reference sequence).

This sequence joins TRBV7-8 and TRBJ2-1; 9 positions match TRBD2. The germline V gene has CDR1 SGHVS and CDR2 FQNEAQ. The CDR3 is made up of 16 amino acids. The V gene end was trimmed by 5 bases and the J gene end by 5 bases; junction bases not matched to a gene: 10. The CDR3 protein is CASSPYFAGGNNEQFF. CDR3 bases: TGTGCCAGCAGCCCCTACTTTGCGGGAGGGAACAATGAGCAGTTCTTC.

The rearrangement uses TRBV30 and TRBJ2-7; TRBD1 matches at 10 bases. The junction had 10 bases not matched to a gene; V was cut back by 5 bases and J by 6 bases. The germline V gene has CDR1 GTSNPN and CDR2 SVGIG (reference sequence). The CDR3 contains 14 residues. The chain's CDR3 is CAWDPGTGVGEQYF. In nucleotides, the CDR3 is TGTGCCTGGGACCCCGGGACAGGGGTCGGCGAGCAGTACTTC.

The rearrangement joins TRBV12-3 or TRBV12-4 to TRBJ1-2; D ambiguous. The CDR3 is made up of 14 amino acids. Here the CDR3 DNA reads TGTGCAACTATGATGGCCTCCGCATGGAGTGGCTACACCTTC. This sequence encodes CATMMASAWSGYTF.

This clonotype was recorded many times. The DNA of the CDR3 is TGTGCCAGCAGCTTAGATCTGGGGGTTCCACGGTCCAATGAGCAGTTCTTC. This encodes CASSLDLGVPRSNEQFF. The chain links TRBV11-2 to TRBJ2-1; D tentatively reads TRBD1 or TRBD2 (5 bases each). The CDR3 length is 17 residues. V gave up 0 bases and J gave up 6 bases, with 18 bases separating them. CDR1 and CDR2 (germline): SGHAT, FQNNGV.

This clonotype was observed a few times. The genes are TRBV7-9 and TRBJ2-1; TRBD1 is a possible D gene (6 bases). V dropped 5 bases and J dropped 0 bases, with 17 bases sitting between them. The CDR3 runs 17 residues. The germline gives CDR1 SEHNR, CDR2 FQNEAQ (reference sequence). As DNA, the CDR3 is TGTGCCAGCAGCGGAACTACAGGGCGGTACTCCTACAATGAGCAGTTCTTC. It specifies CASSGTTGRYSYNEQFF.

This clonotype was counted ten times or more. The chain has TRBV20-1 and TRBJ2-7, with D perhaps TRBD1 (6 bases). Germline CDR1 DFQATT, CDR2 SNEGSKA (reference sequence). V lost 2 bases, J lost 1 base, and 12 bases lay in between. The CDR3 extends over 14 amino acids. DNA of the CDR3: TGCAGTGCTAGACCGACAGGACGGTCCTACGAGCAGTACTTC. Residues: CSARPTGRSYEQYF.

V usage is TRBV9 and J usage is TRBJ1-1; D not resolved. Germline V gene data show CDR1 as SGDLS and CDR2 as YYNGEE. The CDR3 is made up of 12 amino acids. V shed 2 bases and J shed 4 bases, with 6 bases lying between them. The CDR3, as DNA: TGTGCCAGCAGCGTTGGAGGCACTGAAGCTTTCTTT. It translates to CASSVGGTEAFF.

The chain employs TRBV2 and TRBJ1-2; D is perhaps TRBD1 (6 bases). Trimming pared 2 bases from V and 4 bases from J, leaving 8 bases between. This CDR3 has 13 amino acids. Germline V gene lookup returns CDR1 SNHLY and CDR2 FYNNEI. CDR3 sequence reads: CASSENRVYGYTF. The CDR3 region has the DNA TGTGCCAGCAGTGAAAACAGGGTCTATGGCTACACCTTC.

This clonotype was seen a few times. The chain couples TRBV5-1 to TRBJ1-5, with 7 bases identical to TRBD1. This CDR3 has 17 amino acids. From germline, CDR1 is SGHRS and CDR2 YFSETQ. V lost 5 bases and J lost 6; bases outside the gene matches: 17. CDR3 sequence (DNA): TGCGCCAGCAGTCCTGAGTCGACAGGGCTGGGGAGTCAGCCCCAGCATTTT. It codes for CASSPESTGLGSQPQHF.

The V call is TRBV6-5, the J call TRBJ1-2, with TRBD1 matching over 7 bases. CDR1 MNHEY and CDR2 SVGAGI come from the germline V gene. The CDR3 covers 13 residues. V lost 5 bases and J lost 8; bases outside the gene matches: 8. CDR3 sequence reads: CASSQTGQLGYTF. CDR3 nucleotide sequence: TGTGCCAGCAGTCAAACGGGACAGTTAGGCTACACCTTC.

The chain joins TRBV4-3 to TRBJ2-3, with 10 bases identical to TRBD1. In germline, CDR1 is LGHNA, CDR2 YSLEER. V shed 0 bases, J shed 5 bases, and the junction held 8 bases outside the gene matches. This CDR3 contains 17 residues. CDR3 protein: CASSQDPPGQGKDTQYF. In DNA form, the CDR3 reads TGCGCCAGCAGCCAAGATCCGCCGGGACAGGGGAAAGATACGCAGTATTTT.

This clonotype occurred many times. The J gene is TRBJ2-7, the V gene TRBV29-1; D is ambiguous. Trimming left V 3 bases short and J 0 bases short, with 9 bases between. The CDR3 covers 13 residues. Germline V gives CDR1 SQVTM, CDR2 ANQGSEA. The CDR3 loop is CSVDRTPSYEQYF. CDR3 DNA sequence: TGCAGCGTTGATCGCACCCCCTCCTACGAGCAGTACTTC.

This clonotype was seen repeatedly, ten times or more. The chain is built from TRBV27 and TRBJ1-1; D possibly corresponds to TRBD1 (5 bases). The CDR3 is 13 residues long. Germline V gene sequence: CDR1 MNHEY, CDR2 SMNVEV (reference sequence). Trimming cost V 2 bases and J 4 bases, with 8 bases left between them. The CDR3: CASSLGGGTEAFF. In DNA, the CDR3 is TGTGCCAGCAGTTTAGGGGGGGGCACTGAAGCTTTCTTT.

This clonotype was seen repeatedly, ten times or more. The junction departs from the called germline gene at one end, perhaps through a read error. The chain's CDR3 is CATSPGTGYSEQYF. The CDR3 bases are TGCGCCACCAGCCCCGGGACAGGCTACTCCGAGCAGTACTTC. The chain has TRBV5-1 and TRBJ2-7; 8 positions match TRBD1. CDR1 is SGHRS, CDR2 YFSETQ, per germline. There are 14 residues in the CDR3.

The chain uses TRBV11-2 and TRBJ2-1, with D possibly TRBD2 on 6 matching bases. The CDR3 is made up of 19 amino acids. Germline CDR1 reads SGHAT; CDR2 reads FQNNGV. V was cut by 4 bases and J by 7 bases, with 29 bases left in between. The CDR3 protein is CASSSYIPGAGGGQNEQFF. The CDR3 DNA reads TGTGCCAGCAGCTCGTACATCCCGGGCGCCGGCGGAGGGCAGAATGAGCAGTTCTTC.

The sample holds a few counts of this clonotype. The CDR3 nucleotides read TGTGCCAGCATCCCCCGAGTTGGCTCCTACGAGCAGTACTTC. It translates to CASIPRVGSYEQYF. The rearrangement links TRBV2 to TRBJ2-7; D unresolved. Looked up from germline, CDR1 is SNHLY and CDR2 is FYNNEI. There are 14 residues in the CDR3. The V end was cut by 7 bases, the J end by 0 bases, with 13 bases between.

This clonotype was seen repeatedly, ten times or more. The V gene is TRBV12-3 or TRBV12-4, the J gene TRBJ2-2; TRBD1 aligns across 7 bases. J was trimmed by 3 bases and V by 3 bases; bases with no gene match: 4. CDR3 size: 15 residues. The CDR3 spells CASSFTGDYTGELFF. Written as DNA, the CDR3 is TGTGCCAGCAGTTTCACAGGGGATTACACCGGGGAGCTGTTTTTT.

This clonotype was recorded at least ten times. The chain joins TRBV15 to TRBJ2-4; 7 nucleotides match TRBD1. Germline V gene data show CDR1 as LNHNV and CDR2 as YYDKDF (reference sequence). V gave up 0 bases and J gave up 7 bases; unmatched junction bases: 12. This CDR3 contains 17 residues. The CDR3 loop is CATSREAPGTARNIQYF. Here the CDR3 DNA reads TGTGCCACCAGCAGAGAGGCTCCCGGGACAGCTAGGAACATTCAGTACTTC.

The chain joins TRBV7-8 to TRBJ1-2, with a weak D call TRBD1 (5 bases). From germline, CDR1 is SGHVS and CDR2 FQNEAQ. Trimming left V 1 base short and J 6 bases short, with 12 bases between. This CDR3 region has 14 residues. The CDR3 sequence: CASSLEGTRDGYTF. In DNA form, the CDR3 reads TGTGCCAGCAGCTTAGAGGGGACCCGGGATGGCTACACCTTC.

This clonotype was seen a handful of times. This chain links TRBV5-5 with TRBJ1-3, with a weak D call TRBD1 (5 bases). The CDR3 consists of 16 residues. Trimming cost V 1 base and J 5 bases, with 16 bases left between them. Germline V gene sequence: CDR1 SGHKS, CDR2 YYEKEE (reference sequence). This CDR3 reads CASSLSEGPDRNTIYF. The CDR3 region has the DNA TGTGCCAGCAGCTTGTCAGAGGGACCGGACCGAAACACCATATATTTT.

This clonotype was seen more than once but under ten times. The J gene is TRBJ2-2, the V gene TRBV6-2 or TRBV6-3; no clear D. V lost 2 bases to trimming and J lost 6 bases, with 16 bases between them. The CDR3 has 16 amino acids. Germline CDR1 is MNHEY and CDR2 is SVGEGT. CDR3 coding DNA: TGTGCCAGCAGTTACCCACGAGTTAATGGGGCCGGGGAGCTGTTTTTT. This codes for CASSYPRVNGAGELFF.